These 18 T cell receptor beta chains share one sample of origin, sequenced in a study of blood T cell repertoires in COVID-19. Repertoires were generated with immunoSEQ multiplex PCR, while TCRdb's copy carries only in-frame clones and drops some. The repertoire includes around 150,000 clones, approximately 79% of them detected once, and around 7.9% sits in the top ten. The source material was PBMCs or T cells enriched from blood (not recorded which). All receptors derive from a man between 50 and 59 years old who had recovered from COVID-19.

The chain combines TRBV9 with TRBJ2-7; weak D call: TRBD1 (5 bases). Trimming removed 4 bases at V and 9 bases at J, with 17 bases between. This CDR3 comprises 13 residues. CDR1 and CDR2 from the germline V gene are SGDLS and YYNGEE. As DNA, the CDR3 is TGTGCCAGCAGCCCATCTGGACAATCCGGGCAGTACTTC. Amino acids: CASSPSGQSGQYF. Variable domain in full (rest from reference TRBV9 and TRBJ2-7): DSGVTQTPKHLITATGQRVTLRCSPRSGDLSVYWYQQSLDQGLQFLIQYYNGEERAKGNILERFSAQQFPDLHSELNLSSLELGDSALYFCASSPSGQSGQYFGPGTRLTVT.

The chain couples TRBV19 to TRBJ1-1; D is possibly TRBD1 (5 bases). V lost 4 bases to trimming and J lost 1 base, with 13 bases between them. The CDR3 length is 15 residues. The germline V gene encodes CDR1 LNHDA and CDR2 SQIVND (reference sequence). The CDR3 nucleotides read TGTGCCAGTAGTAGACTCTCAGGGTGGAACACTGAAGCTTTCTTT. This sequence encodes CASSRLSGWNTEAFF. Filled out from reference TRBV19 and TRBJ1-1, the complete variable domain reads DGGITQSPKYLFRKEGQNVTLSCEQNLNHDAMYWYRQDPGQGLRLIYYSQIVNDFQKGDIAEGYSVSREKKESFPLTVTSAQKNPTAFYLCASSRLSGWNTEAFFGQGTRLTVV.

V is TRBV11-3 and J is TRBJ2-2; the D is unclear. Germline assignment: CDR1 SGHNT and CDR2 YENEEA. There are 13 residues in the CDR3. V gave up 5 bases and J gave up 6 bases, with 10 bases separating them. CDR3 DNA: TGTGCCAGCAGCGTTCGCGCCGCCGGGGAGCTGTTTTTT. This translates into CASSVRAAGELFF.

The chain joins TRBV14 to TRBJ2-1; 10 bases are a match to TRBD1. CDR1 SGHDN and CDR2 FVKESK come from the germline V gene. This CDR3 contains 16 residues. The J segment lost 7 bases and the V segment lost 6 bases, leaving 12 bases of the junction unmatched. The CDR3 DNA sequence: TGTGCCAGCAGGGGGCCGGGACAGGGGTCCCCTAATGAGCAGTTCTTC. This sequence encodes CASRGPGQGSPNEQFF.

CDR3 loop: CASSGSGEQFF. CDR3 DNA sequence: TGTGCCAGCAGTGGTAGCGGAGAGCAGTTCTTC. The genes are TRBV6-4 and TRBJ2-1; D may be TRBD2 (6 bases). The CDR3 sequence is 11 residues long. CDR1 is MRHNA, CDR2 SNTAGT, per germline. V dropped 4 bases and J dropped 10 bases, with 8 bases sitting between them.

This chain uses TRBV7-6 with TRBJ2-3; 11 positions agree with TRBD2. Germline V gene lookup returns CDR1 SGHVS and CDR2 FNYEAQ. This CDR3 contains 16 residues. Trimming cost V 4 bases and J 3 bases; bases outside gene matches: 6. The CDR3: CASSWGSSGGTDTQYF. The CDR3 DNA reads as TGTGCCAGCAGCTGGGGCTCTAGCGGGGGGACAGATACGCAGTATTTT.

Here the CDR3 DNA reads TGTGCCAGCAGTTACTCGTCAGGTCTCGGCAATCAGCCCCAGCATTTT. Protein: CASSYSSGLGNQPQHF. V and J are TRBV6-2 or TRBV6-3 and TRBJ1-5; no reliable D call. Germline V lookup: CDR1 MNHEY, CDR2 SVGEGT. The CDR3 spans 16 residues. The germline V and J ends were trimmed by 0 bases and 2 bases, with 11 bases remaining between them.

This clone was detected a few times. V usage is TRBV7-2 and J usage is TRBJ1-4; D is possibly TRBD1 (6 bases). The CDR3 covers 15 residues. V was pared by 0 bases and J by 5 bases, with 10 bases between. Germline CDR1 is SGHTA and CDR2 is FQGNSA. In DNA, the CDR3 is TGTGCCAGCAGCTTAGCCCCGACAGGAAATGAAAAACTGTTTTTT. Residues: CASSLAPTGNEKLFF. Complete variable domain (other parts from reference TRBV7-2 and TRBJ1-4): GAGVSQSPSNKVTEKGKDVELRCDPISGHTALYWYRQSLGQGLEFLIYFQGNSAPDKSGLPSDRFSAERTGGSVSTLTIQRTQQEDSAVYLCASSLAPTGNEKLFFGSGTQLSVL.

V and J are TRBV5-1 and TRBJ1-1; TRBD1 might be the D (5 bases). CDR1 and CDR2 from the germline V gene are SGHRS and YFSETQ. V shed 0 bases and J shed 1 base, with 10 bases lying between them. This CDR3 contains 15 residues. The CDR3 DNA is TGCGCCAGCAGCTTGGCCCAGACAGAGAACACTGAAGCTTTCTTT. Translated: CASSLAQTENTEAFF.

The chain uses TRBV5-4 and TRBJ2-7; D may be TRBD2 (5 bases). The CDR3 consists of 15 residues. V lost 2 bases to trimming and J lost 2 bases, with 14 bases between them. CDR1 is SGHNT and CDR2 is YYREEE in the germline V gene (reference sequence). In nucleotides, the CDR3 is TGTGCCAGCAGCTTCCCCGGAGGAGAGGCCTACGAGCAGTACTTC. It is translated as CASSFPGGEAYEQYF.

This sequence joins TRBV6-1 and TRBJ2-3, with D hard to call. Per germline, CDR1 MNHNS and CDR2 SASEGT. V was trimmed by 2 bases and J by 2 bases, leaving 14 bases between them. There are 16 residues in the CDR3. The CDR3 loop reads CASSENFAQHTDTQYF. In DNA form, the CDR3 reads TGTGCCAGCAGTGAAAATTTTGCACAGCACACAGATACGCAGTATTTT.

The chain couples TRBV4-3 to TRBJ1-2, with TRBD1 matching over 7 bases. This CDR3 is 13 amino acids long. Germline V gives CDR1 LGHNA, CDR2 YSLEER. Trimming cost V 10 bases and J 8 bases; bases outside gene matches: 13. CDR3 sequence reads: CANHRGLRKGYTF. CDR3 nucleotide sequence: TGCGCCAACCACAGGGGCCTCAGGAAAGGCTACACCTTC.

In DNA, the CDR3 is TGTGCCAGCAGTGCGGGACAGAAAGCTGAAGCTTTCTTT. It encodes CASSAGQKAEAFF. The J gene is TRBJ1-1, the V gene TRBV2; TRBD1 matches at 7 bases. This CDR3 contains 13 residues. Germline V lookup: CDR1 SNHLY, CDR2 FYNNEI. V dropped 4 bases and J dropped 6; count of bases not matched to a gene: 5.

This clone came up a few times. This chain joins TRBV7-2 and TRBJ2-7; D gene uncertain. The length of the CDR3 is 15 residues. Trimming left V 2 bases short and J 0 bases short, with 11 bases between. Germline V gives CDR1 SGHTA, CDR2 FQGNSA. CDR3 nucleotides: TGTGCCAGCAGCTTATTCGTTGGCAGCTCCTACGAGCAGTACTTC. This sequence encodes CASSLFVGSSYEQYF.

This chain connects TRBV11-3 to TRBJ2-1; D is perhaps TRBD1 (5 bases). This CDR3 is 15 amino acids long. V lost 4 bases and J 1 base, leaving 11 bases between the germline ends. Germline CDR1 and CDR2: SGHNT and YENEEA. CDR3 amino acids: CASSSQGRSYNEQFF. CDR3 DNA: TGTGCCAGCAGCTCTCAGGGTAGATCCTACAATGAGCAGTTCTTC. The full variable domain, with the rest looked up from reference TRBV11-3 and TRBJ2-1, is EAGVVQSPRYKIIEKKQPVAFWCNPISGHNTLYWYLQNLGQGPELLIRYENEEAVDDSQLPKDRFSAERLKGVDSTLKIQPAELGDSAVYLCASSSQGRSYNEQFFGPGTRLTVL.

This chain links TRBV2 with TRBJ1-1; 10 bases agree with TRBD1. Germline V gene data show CDR1 as SNHLY and CDR2 as FYNNEI. The V gene end was trimmed by 6 bases and the J gene end by 3 bases; junction bases not matched to a gene: 1. The CDR3 contains 13 residues. CDR3 nucleotide sequence: TGTGCCAGCAGCGGACAGGGGGACACTGAAGCTTTCTTT. Encoded protein: CASSGQGDTEAFF.

The rearrangement uses TRBV19 and TRBJ1-1, with D perhaps TRBD1 (5 bases). The germline V gene has CDR1 LNHDA and CDR2 SQIVND (reference sequence). This CDR3 is built from 16 residues. Trimming removed 9 bases from V and 1 base from J, with 21 bases in between. This CDR3 reads CASQPPGLTRNTEAFF. The CDR3 nucleotides read TGTGCCAGCCAACCCCCGGGACTGACAAGGAACACTGAAGCTTTCTTT.

The V gene is TRBV11-2, the J gene TRBJ2-1; TRBD1 aligns across 7 bases. From germline, CDR1 is SGHAT and CDR2 FQNNGV. V trimming: 5 bases; J trimming: 4 bases; junction bases outside the gene matches: 5. This CDR3 comprises 14 residues. In nucleotides, the CDR3 is TGTGCCAGCAGCCTGGGACAGCAGTACAATGAGCAGTTCTTC. Amino acid sequence: CASSLGQQYNEQFF.